Below, 17 T cell receptor beta chains from the same sample are listed, as sequenced in a study of blood T cell repertoires in COVID-19. Sequencing was performed with immunoSEQ multiplex PCR; in TCRdb, only in-frame clones are kept and a portion is missing. Of approximately 120,000 clones in the sample, less than 90% were seen once. The sample taken for sequencing was peripheral blood. The origin of the receptors is an elderly man with active or convalescent COVID-19.

The J gene is TRBJ2-7, the V gene TRBV4-1; TRBD2 matches at 10 bases. With V trimmed by 4 bases and J by 4 bases, 13 bases remained unmatched. Germline-derived CDR1 and CDR2 are MGHRA and YSYEKL. There are 17 residues in the CDR3. The CDR3 nucleotides are TGCGCCAGCAGCCCCGGGGTCCCGACTAGCGGGTTATACGAGCAGTACTTC. It encodes CASSPGVPTSGLYEQYF.

This chain uses TRBV14 with TRBJ2-2, with TRBD1 as a possible D gene (6 bases). Germline-derived CDR1 and CDR2 are SGHDN and FVKESK. V lost 4 bases and J 0 bases, leaving 6 bases between the germline ends. The CDR3 length is 14 residues. The CDR3, as DNA: TGTGCCAGCAGCCGACAGGCGAACACCGGGGAGCTGTTTTTT. This encodes CASSRQANTGELFF.

The V call is TRBV27, the J call TRBJ1-1; D gene unclear. CDR1 and CDR2 from the germline V gene are MNHEY and SMNVEV (reference sequence). The CDR3 extends over 15 amino acids. V shed 5 bases and J shed 4 bases, with 17 bases lying between them. This CDR3 is CASSLRPGRVTEAFF. Here the CDR3 DNA reads TGTGCCAGCAGTCTCCGCCCCGGTCGGGTCACTGAAGCTTTCTTT.

The chain joins TRBV4-3 to TRBJ2-1; 7 nucleotides align to TRBD1. CDR1 is LGHNA and CDR2 is YSLEER in the germline V gene. This CDR3 has 16 amino acids. Unmatched junction bases numbered 5, after V lost 0 bases and J lost 3 bases. CDR3 in amino acids: CASSQEGTDFYNEQFF. The DNA of the CDR3 is TGCGCCAGCAGCCAAGAGGGGACAGACTTCTACAATGAGCAGTTCTTC.

This clone was seen only once. This chain joins TRBV6-2 or TRBV6-3 and TRBJ2-6, with D unresolved. Germline V gene sequence: CDR1 MNHEY, CDR2 SVGEGT. V dropped 2 bases and J dropped 1 base, with 9 bases sitting between them. The CDR3 covers 16 residues. CDR3 residues: CASSYLGYSGANVLTF. The DNA of the CDR3 is TGTGCCAGCAGTTACCTAGGCTATTCTGGGGCCAACGTCCTGACTTTC.

This clone was counted between two and nine times. The chain recombines TRBV7-3 with TRBJ1-5, with no clear D. This CDR3 is built from 14 residues. V was shortened by 5 bases and J by 3 bases, with 11 bases between the two germline ends. Germline V gene lookup returns CDR1 SGHTA and CDR2 FQGTGA. The chain's CDR3 is CASSAPGDNQPQHF. In nucleotides, the CDR3 is TGTGCCAGCAGCGCCCCCGGGGACAATCAGCCCCAGCATTTT.

The chain uses TRBV7-9 and TRBJ2-7; TRBD1 agrees at 7 bases. Germline CDR1 and CDR2: SEHNR and FQNEAQ (reference sequence). This CDR3 is built from 14 residues. The junction had 11 bases not matched to a gene; V was cut back by 5 bases and J by 7 bases. CDR3 in amino acids: CASSPGTDPTEQYF. CDR3 DNA: TGTGCCAGCAGCCCAGGGACAGATCCTACGGAGCAGTACTTC.

The chain links TRBV2 to TRBJ2-7, with TRBD1 matching over 9 bases. Germline trimming cut 6 bases from V and 1 base from J; bases unmatched to any gene: 16. The CDR3 extends over 18 amino acids. Germline CDR1 and CDR2: SNHLY and FYNNEI. The CDR3 spells CASSILLTGGVSSYEQYF. The CDR3 region has the DNA TGTGCCAGCAGCATACTACTCACAGGGGGCGTGTCGTCCTACGAGCAGTACTTC.

This chain uses TRBV14 with TRBJ1-4; weak D call: TRBD1 (6 bases). CDR3 length: 19 residues. Germline V lookup: CDR1 SGHDN, CDR2 FVKESK. Trimming took 4 bases from V and 2 from J, leaving 23 bases between them. CDR3 coding DNA: TGTGCCAGCAGCCCGACGGGACACAGAGTTGAAGCTACTAATGAAAAACTGTTTTTT. Amino acids: CASSPTGHRVEATNEKLFF.

The rearrangement uses TRBV28 and TRBJ1-5; no clear D gene. The germline CDR1 and CDR2 sequences are MDHEN and SYDVKM. V gave up 8 bases and J gave up 4 bases, with 18 bases separating them. This CDR3 has 15 residues. CDR3 bases: TGTGCCAGCCGATCTCCGATGGCAGATAATCAGCCCCAGCATTTT. Translation gives CASRSPMADNQPQHF. Filled out from reference TRBV28 and TRBJ1-5, the complete variable domain reads DVKVTQSSRYLVKRTGEKVFLECVQDMDHENMFWYRQDPGLGLRLIYFSYDVKMKEKGDIPEGYSVSREKKERFSLILESASTNQTSMYLCASRSPMADNQPQHFGDGTRLSIL.

Only a few counts were recorded for this clone. The V and J genes are TRBV2 and TRBJ1-1; possible D gene TRBD1, 5 bases. Germline V gene lookup returns CDR1 SNHLY and CDR2 FYNNEI. The length of the CDR3 is 15 residues. Trimming stripped 3 bases from V and 0 bases from J, with 11 bases between. CDR3 in DNA: TGTGCCAGCAGTGATCAGGGTAGGCTGAACACTGAAGCTTTCTTT. Protein sequence: CASSDQGRLNTEAFF.

This chain connects TRBV7-3 to TRBJ2-2, with 11 bases identical to TRBD2. V lost 5 bases and J lost 5; bases outside the gene matches: 4. Germline V gives CDR1 SGHTA, CDR2 FQGTGA. The CDR3 runs 15 residues. In nucleotides, the CDR3 is TGTGCCAGCAGCGCGAGGACTAGCGGGACCGGGGAGCTGTTTTTT. Residues: CASSARTSGTGELFF. Combining the CDR3 with reference TRBV7-3 and TRBJ2-2 gives the whole variable domain GAGVSQTPSNKVTEKGKYVELRCDPISGHTALYWYRQSLGQGPEFLIYFQGTGAADDSGLPNDRFFAVRPEGSVSTLKIQRTERGDSAVYLCASSARTSGTGELFFGEGSRLTVL.

This clone is a singleton in its sample. The chain employs TRBV30 and TRBJ1-2; possibly TRBD1 for D (6 bases). V gave up 2 bases and J gave up 0 bases, with 7 bases separating them. The V gene's germline CDR1 is GTSNPN and CDR2 SVGIG (reference sequence). The CDR3 is 13 residues long. CDR3 in amino acids: CAWSTGSNYGYTF. CDR3 in DNA: TGTGCCTGGAGTACAGGGTCTAACTATGGCTACACCTTC.

The V and J genes are TRBV11-2 and TRBJ2-6; the D gene is possibly TRBD2 (7 bases). This CDR3 has 15 amino acids. Trimming cost V 6 bases and J 4 bases, with 13 bases left between them. In germline, CDR1 is SGHAT, CDR2 FQNNGV. DNA for the CDR3: TGTGCCAGCAGTTTCGGGGGGCTGGGGGCCAACGTCCTGACTTTC. Its translation is CASSFGGLGANVLTF.

The chain carries TRBV19 and TRBJ2-7, with 8 positions matching TRBD1. The CDR3 runs to 15 residues. Germline CDR1 is LNHDA and CDR2 is SQIVND (reference sequence). The ends lost 3 bases at V and 1 base at J; junction bases unmatched: 5. The DNA for the CDR3 is TGTGCCAGTAGTATCCCGGACAGGGCATCCTACGAGCAGTACTTC. Encoded protein: CASSIPDRASYEQYF. Full variable domain (rest looked up from reference TRBV19 and TRBJ2-7): DGGITQSPKYLFRKEGQNVTLSCEQNLNHDAMYWYRQDPGQGLRLIYYSQIVNDFQKGDIAEGYSVSREKKESFPLTVTSAQKNPTAFYLCASSIPDRASYEQYFGPGTRLTVT.

The chain combines TRBV2 with TRBJ1-6; no clear D. The germline gives CDR1 SNHLY, CDR2 FYNNEI. The CDR3 consists of 13 residues. The ends were cut back, 6 bases at V and 7 bases at J, with 10 bases in the middle. The CDR3 is CASRALGNSPLHF. The CDR3 DNA is TGTGCCAGCAGGGCCCTCGGGAATTCACCCCTCCACTTT.

This clone has more than one count but fewer than ten. The rearrangement uses TRBV4-2 and TRBJ2-1, with TRBD2 matching 7 bases. V was pared by 3 bases and J by 9 bases, with 14 bases of the junction left unmatched. Germline V gives CDR1 LGHNA, CDR2 YNFKEQ. This CDR3 contains 16 residues. Written as DNA, the CDR3 is TGTGCCAGCAGCCAGGGGGTGGCTAGCGGAATCGGTGAGCAGTTCTTC. It codes for CASSQGVASGIGEQFF.